Sequencing of this T cell receptor beta chain was carried out in a study of CD8+ T cells in alopecia areata. RNA was extracted and reverse transcribed into cDNA as the sequencing template. Only in-frame clones appear in the TCRdb table, and some are missing; sequencing was by immunoSEQ multiplex PCR. The table has about 200,000 clones, 64% seen once; the top ten hold around 4.2%. Treatment meaning: oral pan-JAK inhibitor, 5-10 mg twice daily. The CDR3 sequence is 10 residues long. From germline, CDR1 is MRHNA and CDR2 SNTAGT. Trimming removed 4 bases from V and 9 bases from J, with 7 bases in between. As to this clone: Antigen unknown.

Study-wide findings and caveats: Scalp sample sequencing also detects resident alphabeta T cells of normal skin. Tofacitinib produced a significant decrease in scalp clonality and in expanded CD8+ clones among the top 100. Tofacitinib did not eliminate many expanded lesional clones from scalp or blood.

The TCR comes from a human donor with alopecia areata. This specimen was CD4+ T cells sorted from blood, taken at week 4, from a patient treated with tofacitinib. The genes are TRBV6-4 and TRBJ2-7, with D hard to call. The CDR3, as DNA: TGTGCCAGCAGTGTCTTATGGCAGTACTTC. This encodes CASSVLWQYF.